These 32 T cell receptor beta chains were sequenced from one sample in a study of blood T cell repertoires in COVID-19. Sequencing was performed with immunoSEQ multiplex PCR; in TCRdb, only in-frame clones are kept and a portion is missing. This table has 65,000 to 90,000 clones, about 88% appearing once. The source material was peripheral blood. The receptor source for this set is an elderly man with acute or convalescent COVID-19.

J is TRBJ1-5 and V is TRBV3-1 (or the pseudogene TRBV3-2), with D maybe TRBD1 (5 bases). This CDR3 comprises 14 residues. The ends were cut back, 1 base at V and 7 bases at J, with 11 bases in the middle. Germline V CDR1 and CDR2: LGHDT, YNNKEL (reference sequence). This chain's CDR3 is CASSQGGGGQPQHF. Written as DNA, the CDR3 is TGTGCCAGCAGCCAAGGCGGGGGGGGGCAGCCCCAGCATTTT.

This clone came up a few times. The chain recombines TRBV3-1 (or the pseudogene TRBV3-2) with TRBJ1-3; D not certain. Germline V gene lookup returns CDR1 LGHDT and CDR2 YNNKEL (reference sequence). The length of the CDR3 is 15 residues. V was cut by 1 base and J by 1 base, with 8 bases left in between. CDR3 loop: CASSQGATSGNTIYF. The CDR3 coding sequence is TGTGCCAGCAGCCAAGGAGCGACTTCTGGAAACACCATATATTTT.

The CDR3 nucleotides are TGTGCCAGTAGTATAGGAACTAGCGCCTCGAATCTCTACGAGCAGTACTTC. Amino acid sequence: CASSIGTSASNLYEQYF. The chain combines TRBV19 with TRBJ2-7; 7 nucleotides align to TRBD2. Trimming at V came to 1 base and at J to 3 bases, leaving 12 bases not matched to a gene. The germline V gene encodes CDR1 LNHDA and CDR2 SQIVND (reference sequence). CDR3 size: 17 residues. Using reference TRBV19 and TRBJ2-7 for the parts outside the CDR3, the full variable domain is DGGITQSPKYLFRKEGQNVTLSCEQNLNHDAMYWYRQDPGQGLRLIYYSQIVNDFQKGDIAEGYSVSREKKESFPLTVTSAQKNPTAFYLCASSIGTSASNLYEQYFGPGTRLTVT.

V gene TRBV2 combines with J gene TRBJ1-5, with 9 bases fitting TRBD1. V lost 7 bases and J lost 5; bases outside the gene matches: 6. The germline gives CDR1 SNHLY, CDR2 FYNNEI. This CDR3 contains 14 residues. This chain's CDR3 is CASTYDRGYQPQHF. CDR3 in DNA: TGTGCCAGCACTTATGACAGGGGGTATCAGCCCCAGCATTTT.

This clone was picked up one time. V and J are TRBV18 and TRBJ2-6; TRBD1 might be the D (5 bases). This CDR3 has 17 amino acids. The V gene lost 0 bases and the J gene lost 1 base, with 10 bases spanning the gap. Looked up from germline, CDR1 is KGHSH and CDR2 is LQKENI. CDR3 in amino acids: CASSPPGRTSGANVLTF. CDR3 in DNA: TGTGCCAGCTCACCACCGGGGCGAACTTCTGGGGCCAACGTCCTGACTTTC. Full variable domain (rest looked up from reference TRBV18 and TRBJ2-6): NAGVMQNPRHLVRRRGQEARLRCSPMKGHSHVYWYRQLPEEGLKFMVYLQKENIIDESGMPKERFSAEFPKEGPSILRIQQVVRGDSAAYFCASSPPGRTSGANVLTFGAGSRLTVL.

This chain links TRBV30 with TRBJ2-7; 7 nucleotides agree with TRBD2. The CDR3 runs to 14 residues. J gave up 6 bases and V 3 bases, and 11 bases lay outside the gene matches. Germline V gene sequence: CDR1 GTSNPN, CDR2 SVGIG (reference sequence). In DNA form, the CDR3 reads TGTGCCTGGAGCCGGACATTAACGGGGGGCGAGCAGTACTTC. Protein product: CAWSRTLTGGEQYF.

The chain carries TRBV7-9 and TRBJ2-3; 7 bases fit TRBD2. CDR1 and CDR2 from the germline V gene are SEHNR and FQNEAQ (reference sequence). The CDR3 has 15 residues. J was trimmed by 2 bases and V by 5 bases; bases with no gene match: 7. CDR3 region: CASSPTSDYTDTQYF. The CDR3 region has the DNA TGTGCCAGCAGCCCAACTAGCGACTACACAGATACGCAGTATTTT.

In DNA form, the CDR3 reads TGTGCCAGCAGCTCCAAAGCGGTCTCCCAAGAGACCCAGTACTTC. Translated, it gives CASSSKAVSQETQYF. This chain uses TRBV5-4 with TRBJ2-5, with D possibly TRBD2 on 5 matching bases. The CDR3 totals 15 residues. CDR1 SGHNT and CDR2 YYREEE come from the germline V gene (reference sequence). V shed 3 bases and J shed 1 base, with 13 bases lying between them. The variable domain in full, completed from reference TRBV5-4 and TRBJ2-5, reads ETGVTQSPTHLIKTRGQQVTLRCSSQSGHNTVSWYQQALGQGPQFIFQYYREEENGRGNFPPRFSGLQFPNYSSELNVNALELDDSALYLCASSSKAVSQETQYFGPGTRLLVL.

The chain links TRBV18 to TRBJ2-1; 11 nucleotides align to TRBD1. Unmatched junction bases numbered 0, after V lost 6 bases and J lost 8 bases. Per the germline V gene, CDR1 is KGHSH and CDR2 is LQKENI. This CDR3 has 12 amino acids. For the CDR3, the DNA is TGTGCCAGCTCGGGACAGGGGGATGAGCAGTTCTTC. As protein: CASSGQGDEQFF.

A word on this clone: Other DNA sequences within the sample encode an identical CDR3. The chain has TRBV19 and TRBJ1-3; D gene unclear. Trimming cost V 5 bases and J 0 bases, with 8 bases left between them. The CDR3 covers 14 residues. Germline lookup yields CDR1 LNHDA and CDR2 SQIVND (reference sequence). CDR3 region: CASSQAYSGNTIYF. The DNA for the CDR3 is TGTGCCAGTAGTCAGGCCTACTCTGGAAACACCATATATTTT. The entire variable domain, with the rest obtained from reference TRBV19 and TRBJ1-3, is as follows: DGGITQSPKYLFRKEGQNVTLSCEQNLNHDAMYWYRQDPGQGLRLIYYSQIVNDFQKGDIAEGYSVSREKKESFPLTVTSAQKNPTAFYLCASSQAYSGNTIYFGEGSWLTVV.

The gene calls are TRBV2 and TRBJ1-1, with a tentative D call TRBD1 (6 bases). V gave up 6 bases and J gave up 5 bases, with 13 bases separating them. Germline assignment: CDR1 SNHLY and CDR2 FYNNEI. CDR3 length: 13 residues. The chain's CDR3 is CASRAQGPTEAFF. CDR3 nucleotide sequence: TGTGCCAGCAGAGCACAGGGCCCGACTGAAGCTTTCTTT.

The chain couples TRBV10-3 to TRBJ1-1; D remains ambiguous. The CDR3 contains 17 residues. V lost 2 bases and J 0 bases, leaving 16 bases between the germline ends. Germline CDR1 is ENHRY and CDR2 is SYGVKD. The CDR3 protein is CAISEPRSGGLNTEAFF. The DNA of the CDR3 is TGTGCCATCAGTGAGCCTCGCTCGGGAGGGCTGAACACTGAAGCTTTCTTT.

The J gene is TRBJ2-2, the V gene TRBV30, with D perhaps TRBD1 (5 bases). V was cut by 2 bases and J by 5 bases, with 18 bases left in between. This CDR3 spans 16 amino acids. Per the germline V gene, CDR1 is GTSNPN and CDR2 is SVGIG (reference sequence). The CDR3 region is CAWSPLSTRETGELFF. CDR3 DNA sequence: TGTGCCTGGAGTCCTTTGAGTACCAGGGAAACCGGGGAGCTGTTTTTT.

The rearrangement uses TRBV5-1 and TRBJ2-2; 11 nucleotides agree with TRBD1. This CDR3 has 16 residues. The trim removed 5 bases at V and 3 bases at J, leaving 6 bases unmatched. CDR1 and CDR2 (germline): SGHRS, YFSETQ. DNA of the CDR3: TGCGCCAGCAGTGATCCGGGACAGGGGGACACCGGGGAGCTGTTTTTT. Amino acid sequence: CASSDPGQGDTGELFF.

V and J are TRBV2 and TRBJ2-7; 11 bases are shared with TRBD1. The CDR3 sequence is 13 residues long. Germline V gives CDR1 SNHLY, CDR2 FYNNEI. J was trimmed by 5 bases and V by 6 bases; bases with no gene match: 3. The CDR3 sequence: CASRRGQGDEQYF. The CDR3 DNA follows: TGTGCCAGCAGGAGGGGACAGGGGGACGAGCAGTACTTC.

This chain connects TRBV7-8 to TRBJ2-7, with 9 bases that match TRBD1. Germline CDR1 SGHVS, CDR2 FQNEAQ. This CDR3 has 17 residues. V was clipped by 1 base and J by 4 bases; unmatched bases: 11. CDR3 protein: CASSLVSHRDRVYEQYF. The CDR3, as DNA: TGTGCCAGCAGCTTAGTTTCCCATAGGGACAGGGTTTACGAGCAGTACTTC.

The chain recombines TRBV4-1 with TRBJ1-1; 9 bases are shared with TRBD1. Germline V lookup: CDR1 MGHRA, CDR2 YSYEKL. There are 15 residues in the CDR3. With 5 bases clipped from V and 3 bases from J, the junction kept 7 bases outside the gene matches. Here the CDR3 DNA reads TGCGCCAGCAGCAGCGAGGGGACAGGGTACACTGAAGCTTTCTTT. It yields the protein CASSSEGTGYTEAFF.

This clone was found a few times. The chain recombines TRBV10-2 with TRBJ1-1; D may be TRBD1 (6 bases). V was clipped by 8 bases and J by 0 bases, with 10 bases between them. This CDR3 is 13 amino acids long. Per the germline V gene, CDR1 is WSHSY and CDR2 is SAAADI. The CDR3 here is CASGDTVNTEAFF. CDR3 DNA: TGCGCCAGCGGGGACACCGTGAACACTGAAGCTTTCTTT.

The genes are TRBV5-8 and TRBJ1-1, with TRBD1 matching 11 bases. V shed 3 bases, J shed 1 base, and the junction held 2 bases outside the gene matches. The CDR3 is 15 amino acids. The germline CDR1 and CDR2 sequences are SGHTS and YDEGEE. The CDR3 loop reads CASSSGQGGNTEAFF. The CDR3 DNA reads TGTGCCAGCAGCTCGGGACAGGGGGGGAACACTGAAGCTTTCTTT.

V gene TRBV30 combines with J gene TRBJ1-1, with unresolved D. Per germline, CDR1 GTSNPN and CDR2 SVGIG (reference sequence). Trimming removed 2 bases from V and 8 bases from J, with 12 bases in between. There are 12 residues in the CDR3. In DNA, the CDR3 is TGTGCCTGGAGTTTCGGGAGGACCGAAGCTTTCTTT. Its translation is CAWSFGRTEAFF.

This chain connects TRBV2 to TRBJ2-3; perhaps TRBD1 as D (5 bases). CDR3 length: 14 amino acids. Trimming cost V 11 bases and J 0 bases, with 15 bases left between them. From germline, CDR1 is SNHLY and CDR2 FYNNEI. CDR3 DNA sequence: TGTGCCTTCTTTAGGGGTCCTAGCACAGATACGCAGTATTTT. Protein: CAFFRGPSTDTQYF.

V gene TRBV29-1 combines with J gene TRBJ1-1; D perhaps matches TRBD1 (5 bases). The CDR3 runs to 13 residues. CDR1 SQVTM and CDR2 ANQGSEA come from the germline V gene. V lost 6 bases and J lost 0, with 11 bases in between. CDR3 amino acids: CSVSTVLNTEAFF. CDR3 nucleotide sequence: TGCAGCGTCTCGACAGTGCTGAACACTGAAGCTTTCTTT.

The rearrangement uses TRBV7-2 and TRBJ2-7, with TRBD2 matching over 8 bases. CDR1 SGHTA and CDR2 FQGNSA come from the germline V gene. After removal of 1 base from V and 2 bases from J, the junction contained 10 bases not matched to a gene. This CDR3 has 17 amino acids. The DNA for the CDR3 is TGTGCCAGCAGCTTAGTGCCCAGCGGGGGATTTACCTACGAGCAGTACTTC. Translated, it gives CASSLVPSGGFTYEQYF.

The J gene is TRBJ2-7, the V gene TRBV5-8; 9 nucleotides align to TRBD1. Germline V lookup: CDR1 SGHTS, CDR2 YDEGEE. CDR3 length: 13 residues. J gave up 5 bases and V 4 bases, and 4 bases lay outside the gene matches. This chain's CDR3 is CASSQDRGHEQYF. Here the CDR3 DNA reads TGTGCCAGCAGCCAGGACAGGGGCCACGAGCAGTACTTC.

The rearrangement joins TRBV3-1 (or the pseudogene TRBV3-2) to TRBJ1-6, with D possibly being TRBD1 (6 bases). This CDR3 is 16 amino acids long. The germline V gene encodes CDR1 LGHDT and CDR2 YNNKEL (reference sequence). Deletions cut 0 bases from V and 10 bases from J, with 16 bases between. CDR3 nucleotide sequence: TGTGCCAGCAGCCAAGATTACGGGGGGCTCGGGTCACCCCTCCACTTT. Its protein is CASSQDYGGLGSPLHF.

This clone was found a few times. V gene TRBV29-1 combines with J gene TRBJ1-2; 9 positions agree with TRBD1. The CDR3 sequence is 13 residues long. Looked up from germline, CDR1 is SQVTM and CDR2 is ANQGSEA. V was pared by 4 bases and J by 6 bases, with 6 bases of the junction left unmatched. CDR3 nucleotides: TGCAGCGTTGGAGACAGGACAGGGGATGGCTACACCTTC. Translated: CSVGDRTGDGYTF.

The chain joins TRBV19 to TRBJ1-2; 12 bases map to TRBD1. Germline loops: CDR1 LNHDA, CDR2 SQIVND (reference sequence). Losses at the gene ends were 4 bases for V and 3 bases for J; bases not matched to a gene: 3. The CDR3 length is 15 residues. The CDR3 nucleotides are TGTGCCAGTAGTACGGGACAGGGGGCAGACTATGGCTACACCTTC. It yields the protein CASSTGQGADYGYTF.

CDR3 sequence: CASSEGILAGVNEQFF. The CDR3 bases are TGTGCCAGCAGTGAAGGGATCCTAGCGGGAGTAAATGAGCAGTTCTTC. The V gene is TRBV6-1, the J gene TRBJ2-1; TRBD2 aligns across 10 bases. Trimming at V came to 1 base and at J to 7 bases, leaving 7 bases not matched to a gene. CDR1 is MNHNS and CDR2 is SASEGT in the germline V gene. The CDR3 covers 16 residues.

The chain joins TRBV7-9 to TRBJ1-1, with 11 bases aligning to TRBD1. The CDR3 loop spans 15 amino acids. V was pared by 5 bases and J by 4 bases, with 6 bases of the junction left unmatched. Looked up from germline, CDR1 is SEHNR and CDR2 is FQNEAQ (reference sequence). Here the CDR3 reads CASSATGQGATEAFF. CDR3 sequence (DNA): TGTGCCAGCAGCGCGACAGGACAGGGGGCCACTGAAGCTTTCTTT.

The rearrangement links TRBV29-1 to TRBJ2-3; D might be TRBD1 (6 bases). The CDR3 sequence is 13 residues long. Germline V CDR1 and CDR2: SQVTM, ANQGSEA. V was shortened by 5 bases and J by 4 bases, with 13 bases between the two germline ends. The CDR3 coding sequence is TGCAGCGTTTCACAGGGAGAGGCAGATACGCAGTATTTT. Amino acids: CSVSQGEADTQYF.

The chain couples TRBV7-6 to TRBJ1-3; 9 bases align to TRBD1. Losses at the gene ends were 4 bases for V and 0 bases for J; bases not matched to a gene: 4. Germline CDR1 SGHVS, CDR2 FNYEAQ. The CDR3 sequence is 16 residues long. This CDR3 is CASSSGTGSSGNTIYF. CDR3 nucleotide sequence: TGTGCCAGCAGCTCCGGGACAGGGAGCTCTGGAAACACCATATATTTT.

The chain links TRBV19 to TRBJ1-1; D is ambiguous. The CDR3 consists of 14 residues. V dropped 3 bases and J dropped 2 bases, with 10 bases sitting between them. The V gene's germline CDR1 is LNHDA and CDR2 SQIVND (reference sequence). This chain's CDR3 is CASSMRVSNTEAFF. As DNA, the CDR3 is TGTGCCAGTAGTATGAGAGTTTCTAACACTGAAGCTTTCTTT.